This is a list of T cell receptor beta chains from one sample in a study of T cells in Graves' hyperthyroidism and ophthalmopathy. TCRdb processed the multiplex PCR reads anew with MiXCR; each CDR3 protein has one entry. The table includes a few hundred thousand distinct CDR3 sequences, more than 15% detected once. The sequencing sample was made of blood. These receptors all come from a woman under 40 with Graves' ophthalmopathy. Each CDR3 is given with its conserved first and last residue. Fields, in order: V gene, CDR3 length, CDR3 protein.

TRBV7-9,16,CASSLELLAGVETQYF
TRBV28,15,CASSFLLTGQVGYTF
TRBV29-1,11,CSETLADTQYF
TRBV12-3/TRBV12-4,15,CAGSLTSGRGDEQFF
TRBV7-2,16,CASSLKAGRAGYEQYF
TRBV12-3/TRBV12-4,15,CASSYLGGANEKLFF
TRBV28,17,CASSLNRLAGALDEQFF
TRBV30,12,CAWSVPLGGYTF
TRBV7-9,15,CASSLEAQNTGELFF
TRBV5-1,14,CASSLIAGANEQFF
TRBV12-3/TRBV12-4,16,CASSSAHLGGGNTIYF
TRBV28,16,CASSRRGQIGNTEAFF
TRBV12-3/TRBV12-4,18,CASSSTEPQGSFMVEAFF
TRBV20-1,16,CSARDETSGLADEQYF
TRBV28,13,CASRQGANTGYTF
TRBV20-1,11,CSAETSNEQYF
TRBV5-8,15,CASSIPIPGHSPLHF
TRBV6-1,12,CASSPAGDGWYF
TRBV2,14,CASSEQLARDEQFF
TRBV5-5,16,CASSLQGGGSSYEQYF
TRBV11-2,15,CASSTAMGGTDTQYF
TRBV20-1,18,CSASPGYSSGRNLYEQYF
TRBV3-1,16,CASSQPPTGERDTQYF
TRBV28,15,CASSATGETFYEQYF
TRBV28,17,CASTDPAGPPYPNEQYF